The TCR beta chain described here comes from a study of cytomegalovirus exposure and HLA in healthy donors. Study-level results: Later analysis indicated greater clonal expansion among HLA-associated TCR beta chains than among equally common other chains.

In regard to this clone: Its antigen is not known.

This CDR3 is built from 13 residues. Deletions cut 2 bases from V and 5 bases from J, with 10 bases between. Germline-derived CDR1 and CDR2 are SGHTA and FQGNSA. The PCR had 60 Vbeta and 13 Jbeta primers. Sequenced by immunoSEQ multiplex PCR; TCRdb stores in-frame clones only, minus some. The sample gives 110,000 to 150,000 clones, roughly 62% of which show up once; about 4.5% is in the top ten. J is TRBJ2-7 and V is TRBV7-2; D unclear. The origin of this receptor is a man in his 60s in good health and CMV-seronegative. Sample: PBMCs. The CDR3 is CASSLISDNEQYF. Here the CDR3 DNA reads TGTGCCAGCAGCTTAATATCAGACAACGAGCAGTACTTC.